This record covers a single T cell receptor beta chain. The data originate from a study of technical replicates of blood from a handful of donors. The CDR3 has 15 residues. V shed 1 base and J shed 6 bases, with 13 bases lying between them. Germline V gene data show CDR1 as LNHNV and CDR2 as YYDKDF (reference sequence). Using immunoSEQ multiplex PCR, the repertoire was profiled, and TCRdb retains in-frame clones only, with some absent. The sample yields some 80,000 clones, 92% seen once. This chain joins TRBV15 and TRBJ1-5, with D possibly matching TRBD1 (6 bases). Source material: T cells isolated from PBMCs. The TCR originated in a human donor in good health. Here the CDR3 reads CATSRVLQGIQPQHF. CDR3 DNA: TGTGCCACCAGCAGAGTATTACAGGGAATTCAGCCCCAGCATTTT.